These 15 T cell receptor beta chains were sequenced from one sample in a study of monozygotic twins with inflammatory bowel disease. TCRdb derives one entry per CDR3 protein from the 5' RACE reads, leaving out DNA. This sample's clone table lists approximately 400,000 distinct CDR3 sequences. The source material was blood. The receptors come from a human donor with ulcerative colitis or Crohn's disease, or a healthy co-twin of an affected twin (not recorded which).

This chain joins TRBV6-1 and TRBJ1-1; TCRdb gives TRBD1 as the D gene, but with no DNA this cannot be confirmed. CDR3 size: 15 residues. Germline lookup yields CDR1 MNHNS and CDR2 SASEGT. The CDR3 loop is CASSPYPQGSTEAFF.

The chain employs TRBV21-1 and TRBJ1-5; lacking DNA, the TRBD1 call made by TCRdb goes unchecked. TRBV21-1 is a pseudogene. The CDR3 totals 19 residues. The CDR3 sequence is CASSKTGQFPEGGNQPQHF.

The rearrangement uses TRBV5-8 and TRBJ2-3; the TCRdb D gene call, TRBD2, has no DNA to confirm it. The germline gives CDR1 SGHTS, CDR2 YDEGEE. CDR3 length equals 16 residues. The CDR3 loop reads CASSLTSGGSTDTQYF.

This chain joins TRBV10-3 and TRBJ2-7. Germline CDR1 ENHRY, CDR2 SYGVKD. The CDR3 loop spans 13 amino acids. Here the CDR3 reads CAIKTERSYEQYF.

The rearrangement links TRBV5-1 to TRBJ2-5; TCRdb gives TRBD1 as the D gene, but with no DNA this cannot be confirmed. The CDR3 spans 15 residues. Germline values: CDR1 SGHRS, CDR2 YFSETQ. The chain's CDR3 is CASRPTGIGDETQYF.

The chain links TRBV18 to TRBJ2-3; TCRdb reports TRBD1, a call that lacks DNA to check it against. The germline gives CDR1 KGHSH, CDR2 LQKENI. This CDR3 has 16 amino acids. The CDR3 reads CASSSSSGTSSHTQYF.

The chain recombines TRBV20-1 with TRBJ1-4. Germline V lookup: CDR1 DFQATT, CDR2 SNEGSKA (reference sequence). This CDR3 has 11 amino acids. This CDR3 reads CSAKDREKLCF.

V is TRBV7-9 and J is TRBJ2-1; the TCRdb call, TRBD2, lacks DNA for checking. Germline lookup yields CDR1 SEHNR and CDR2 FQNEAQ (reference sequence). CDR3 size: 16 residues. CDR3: CASSFRREAAYNEQFF.

The chain's CDR3 is CSVAGGLNQPQHF. The chain joins TRBV29-1 to TRBJ1-5; there is no DNA to check the TCRdb D call of TRBD1. The CDR3 spans 13 residues. Germline-derived CDR1 and CDR2 are SQVTM and ANQGSEA.

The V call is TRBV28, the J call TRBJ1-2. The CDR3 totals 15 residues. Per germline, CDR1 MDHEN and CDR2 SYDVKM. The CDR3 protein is CASSSRKTAGDGYTF.

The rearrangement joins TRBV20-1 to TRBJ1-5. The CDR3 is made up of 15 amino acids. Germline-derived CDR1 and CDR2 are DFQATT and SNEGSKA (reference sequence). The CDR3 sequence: CSAPIDTYSNQPQHF.

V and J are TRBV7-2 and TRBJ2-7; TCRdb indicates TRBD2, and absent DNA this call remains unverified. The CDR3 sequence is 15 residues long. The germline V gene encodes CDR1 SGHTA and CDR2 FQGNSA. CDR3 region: CASSFGGARSYEQYF.

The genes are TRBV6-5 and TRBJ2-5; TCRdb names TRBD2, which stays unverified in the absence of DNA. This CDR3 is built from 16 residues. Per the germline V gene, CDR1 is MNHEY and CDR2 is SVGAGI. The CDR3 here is CASSLALTGGQETQYF.

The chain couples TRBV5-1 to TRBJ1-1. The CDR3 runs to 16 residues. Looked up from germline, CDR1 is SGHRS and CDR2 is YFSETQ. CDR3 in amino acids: CASSLEDKTMNTEAFF.

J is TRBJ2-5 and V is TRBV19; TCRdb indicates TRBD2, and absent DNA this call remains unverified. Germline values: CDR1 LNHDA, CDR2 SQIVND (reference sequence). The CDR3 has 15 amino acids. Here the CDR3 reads CASRRRGGTGETQYF.